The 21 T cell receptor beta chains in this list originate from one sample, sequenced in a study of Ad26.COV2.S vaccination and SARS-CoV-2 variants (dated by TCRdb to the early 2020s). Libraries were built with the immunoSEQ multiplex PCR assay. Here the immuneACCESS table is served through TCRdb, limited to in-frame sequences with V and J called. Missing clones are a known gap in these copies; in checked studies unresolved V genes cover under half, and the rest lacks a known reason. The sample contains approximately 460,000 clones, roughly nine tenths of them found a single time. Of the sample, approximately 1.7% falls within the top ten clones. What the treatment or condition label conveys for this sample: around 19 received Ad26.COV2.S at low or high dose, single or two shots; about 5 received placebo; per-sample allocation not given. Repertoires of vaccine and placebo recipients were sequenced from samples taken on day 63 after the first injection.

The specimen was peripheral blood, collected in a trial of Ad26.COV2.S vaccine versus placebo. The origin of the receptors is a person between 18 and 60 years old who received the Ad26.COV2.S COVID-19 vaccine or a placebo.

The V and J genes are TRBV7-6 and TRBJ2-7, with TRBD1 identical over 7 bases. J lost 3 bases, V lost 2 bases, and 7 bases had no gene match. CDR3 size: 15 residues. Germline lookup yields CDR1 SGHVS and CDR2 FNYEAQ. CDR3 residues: CASSLRQGRDYEQYF. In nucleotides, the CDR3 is TGTGCCAGCAGCTTAAGACAGGGCCGGGACTACGAGCAGTACTTC.

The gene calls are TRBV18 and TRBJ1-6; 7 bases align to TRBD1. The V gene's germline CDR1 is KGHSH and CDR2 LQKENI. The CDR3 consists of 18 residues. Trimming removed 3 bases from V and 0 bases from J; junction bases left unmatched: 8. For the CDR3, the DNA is TGTGCCAGCTCACCCATGGAGGGGGCGAGCTCCTATAATTCACCCCTCCACTTT. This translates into CASSPMEGASSYNSPLHF.

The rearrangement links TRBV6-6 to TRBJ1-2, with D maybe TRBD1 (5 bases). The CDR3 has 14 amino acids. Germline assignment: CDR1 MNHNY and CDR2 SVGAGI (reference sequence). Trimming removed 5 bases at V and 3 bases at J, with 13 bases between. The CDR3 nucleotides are TGTGCCAGCAGTCACCTACAAGGGGACTATGGCTACACCTTC. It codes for CASSHLQGDYGYTF.

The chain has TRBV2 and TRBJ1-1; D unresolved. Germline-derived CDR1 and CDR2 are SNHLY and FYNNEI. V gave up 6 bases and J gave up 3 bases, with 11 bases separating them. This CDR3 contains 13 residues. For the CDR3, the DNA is TGTGCCAGCAGGGTGGGCGGAGACACTGAAGCTTTCTTT. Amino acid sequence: CASRVGGDTEAFF.

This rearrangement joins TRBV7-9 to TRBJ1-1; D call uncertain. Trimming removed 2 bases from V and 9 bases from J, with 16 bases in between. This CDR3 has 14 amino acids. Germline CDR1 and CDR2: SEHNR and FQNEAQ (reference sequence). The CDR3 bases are TGTGCCAGCAGCTTATCGCATGGGGTGATAAAAGCTTTCTTT. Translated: CASSLSHGVIKAFF.

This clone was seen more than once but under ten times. The DNA for the CDR3 is TGTGCCAGCAGCTTCCAGACAGGGGCTAACTATGGCTACACCTTC. This translates into CASSFQTGANYGYTF. The chain links TRBV7-8 to TRBJ1-2; 8 nucleotides agree with TRBD1. The CDR3 has 15 amino acids. V lost 3 bases to trimming and J lost 0 bases; unmatched junction nucleotides: 3. Germline V lookup: CDR1 SGHVS, CDR2 FQNEAQ.

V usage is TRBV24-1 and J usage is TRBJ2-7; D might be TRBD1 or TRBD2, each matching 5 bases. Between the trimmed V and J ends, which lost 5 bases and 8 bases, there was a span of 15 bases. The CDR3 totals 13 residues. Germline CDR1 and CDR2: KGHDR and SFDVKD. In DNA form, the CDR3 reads TGTGCCACCAGTGCGGGTGCAGGGAGTAAGCAGTACTTC. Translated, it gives CATSAGAGSKQYF.

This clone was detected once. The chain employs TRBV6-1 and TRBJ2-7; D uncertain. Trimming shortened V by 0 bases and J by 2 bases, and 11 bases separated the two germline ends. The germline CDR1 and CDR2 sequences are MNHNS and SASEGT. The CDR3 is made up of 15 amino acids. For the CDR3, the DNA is TGTGCCAGCAGTGAAGCGCGGATATCCACCTACGAGCAGTACTTC. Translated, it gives CASSEARISTYEQYF.

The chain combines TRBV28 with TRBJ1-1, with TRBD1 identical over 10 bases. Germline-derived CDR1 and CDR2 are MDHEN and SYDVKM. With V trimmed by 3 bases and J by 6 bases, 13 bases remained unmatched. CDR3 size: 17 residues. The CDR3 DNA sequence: TGTGCCAGCAGTTTGGTCTCTCGGGACAGGGGTCAGGCTGAAGCTTTCTTT. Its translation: CASSLVSRDRGQAEAFF. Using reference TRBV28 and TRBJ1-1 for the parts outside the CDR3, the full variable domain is DVKVTQSSRYLVKRTGEKVFLECVQDMDHENMFWYRQDPGLGLRLIYFSYDVKMKEKGDIPEGYSVSREKKERFSLILESASTNQTSMYLCASSLVSRDRGQAEAFFGQGTRLTVV.

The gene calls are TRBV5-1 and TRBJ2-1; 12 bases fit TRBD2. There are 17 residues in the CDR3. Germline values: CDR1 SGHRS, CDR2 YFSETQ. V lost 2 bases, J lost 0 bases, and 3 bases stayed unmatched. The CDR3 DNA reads TGCGCCAGCAGCTTAGGACTAGCGGGAAGCTCCTACAATGAGCAGTTCTTC. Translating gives CASSLGLAGSSYNEQFF.

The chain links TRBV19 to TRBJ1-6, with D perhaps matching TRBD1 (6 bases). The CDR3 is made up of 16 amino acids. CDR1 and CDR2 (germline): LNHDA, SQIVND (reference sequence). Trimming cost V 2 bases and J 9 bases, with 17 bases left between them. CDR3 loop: CASSIRGDKTFSPLHF. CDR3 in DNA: TGTGCCAGTAGTATAAGGGGGGACAAAACCTTTTCACCCCTCCACTTT.

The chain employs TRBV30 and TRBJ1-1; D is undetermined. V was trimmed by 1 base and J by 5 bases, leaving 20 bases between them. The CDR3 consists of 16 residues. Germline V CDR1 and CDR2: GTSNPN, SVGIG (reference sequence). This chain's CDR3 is CAWSASGRARRTEAFF. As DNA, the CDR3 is TGTGCCTGGAGTGCTTCCGGACGGGCCCGACGGACTGAAGCTTTCTTT.

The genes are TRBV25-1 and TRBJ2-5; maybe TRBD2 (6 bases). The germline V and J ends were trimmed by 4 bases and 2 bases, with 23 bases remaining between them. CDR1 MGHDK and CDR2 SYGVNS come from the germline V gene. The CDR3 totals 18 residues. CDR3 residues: CASSGGTRDFKAQETQYF. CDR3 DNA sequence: TGTGCCAGCAGTGGAGGAACCCGGGACTTTAAGGCGCAAGAGACCCAGTACTTC.

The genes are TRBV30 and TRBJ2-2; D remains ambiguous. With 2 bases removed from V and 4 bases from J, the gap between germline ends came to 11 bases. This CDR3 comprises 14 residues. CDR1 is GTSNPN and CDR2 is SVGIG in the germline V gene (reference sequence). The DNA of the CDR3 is TGTGCCTGGAGTCCAACATGGGCCACCGGGGAGCTGTTTTTT. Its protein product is CAWSPTWATGELFF. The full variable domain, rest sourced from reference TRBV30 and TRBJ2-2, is SQTIHQWPATLVQPVGSPLSLECTVEGTSNPNLYWYRQAAGRGLQLLFYSVGIGQISSEVPQNLSASRPQDRQFILSSKKLLLSDSGFYLCAWSPTWATGELFFGEGSRLTVL.

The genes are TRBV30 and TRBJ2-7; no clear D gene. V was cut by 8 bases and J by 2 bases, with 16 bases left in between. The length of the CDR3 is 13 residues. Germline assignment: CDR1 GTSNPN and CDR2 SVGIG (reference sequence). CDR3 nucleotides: TGTGCCGCTTCGGGCCCCCGAACCTACGAGCAGTACTTC. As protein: CAASGPRTYEQYF.

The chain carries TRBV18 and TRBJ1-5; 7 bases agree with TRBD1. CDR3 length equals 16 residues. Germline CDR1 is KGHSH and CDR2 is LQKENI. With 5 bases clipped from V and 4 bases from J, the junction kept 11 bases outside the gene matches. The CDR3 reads CASSGNRGNRNQPQHF. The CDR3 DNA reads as TGTGCCAGCTCAGGGAACAGGGGAAACCGAAATCAGCCCCAGCATTTT.

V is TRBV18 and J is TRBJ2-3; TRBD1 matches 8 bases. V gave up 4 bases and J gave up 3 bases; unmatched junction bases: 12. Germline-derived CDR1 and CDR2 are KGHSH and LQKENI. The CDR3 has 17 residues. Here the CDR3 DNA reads TGTGCCAGCTCACGTACAAAAGGACAGGGAGGTACAGATACGCAGTATTTT. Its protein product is CASSRTKGQGGTDTQYF.

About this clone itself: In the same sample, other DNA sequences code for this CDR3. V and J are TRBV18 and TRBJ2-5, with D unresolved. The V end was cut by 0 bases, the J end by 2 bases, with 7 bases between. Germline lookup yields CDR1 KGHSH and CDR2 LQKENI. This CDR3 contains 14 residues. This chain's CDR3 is CASSPPLPQETQYF. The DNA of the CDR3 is TGTGCCAGCTCACCACCGCTGCCTCAAGAGACCCAGTACTTC. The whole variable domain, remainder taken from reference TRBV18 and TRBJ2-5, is NAGVMQNPRHLVRRRGQEARLRCSPMKGHSHVYWYRQLPEEGLKFMVYLQKENIIDESGMPKERFSAEFPKEGPSILRIQQVVRGDSAAYFCASSPPLPQETQYFGPGTRLLVL.

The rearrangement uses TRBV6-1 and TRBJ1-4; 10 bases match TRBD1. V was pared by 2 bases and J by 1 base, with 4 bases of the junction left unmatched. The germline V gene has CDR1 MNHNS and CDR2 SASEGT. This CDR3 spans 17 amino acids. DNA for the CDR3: TGTGCCAGCAGTGAAAAGGACAGGGGGGGAACTAATGAAAAACTGTTTTTT. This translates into CASSEKDRGGTNEKLFF.

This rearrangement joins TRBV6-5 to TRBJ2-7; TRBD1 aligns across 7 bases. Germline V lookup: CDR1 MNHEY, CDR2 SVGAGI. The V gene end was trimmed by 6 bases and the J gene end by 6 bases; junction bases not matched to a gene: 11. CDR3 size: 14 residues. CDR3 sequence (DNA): TGTGCCAGCAGCAATACAGGGGTACAGGGCGAGCAGTACTTC. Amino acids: CASSNTGVQGEQYF.

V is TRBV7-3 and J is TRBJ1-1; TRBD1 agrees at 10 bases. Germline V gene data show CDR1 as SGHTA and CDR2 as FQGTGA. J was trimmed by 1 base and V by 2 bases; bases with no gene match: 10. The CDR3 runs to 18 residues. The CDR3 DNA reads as TGTGCCAGCAGCTTATCGCCCCTCGGGACAGGGGCGAACACTGAAGCTTTCTTT. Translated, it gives CASSLSPLGTGANTEAFF.